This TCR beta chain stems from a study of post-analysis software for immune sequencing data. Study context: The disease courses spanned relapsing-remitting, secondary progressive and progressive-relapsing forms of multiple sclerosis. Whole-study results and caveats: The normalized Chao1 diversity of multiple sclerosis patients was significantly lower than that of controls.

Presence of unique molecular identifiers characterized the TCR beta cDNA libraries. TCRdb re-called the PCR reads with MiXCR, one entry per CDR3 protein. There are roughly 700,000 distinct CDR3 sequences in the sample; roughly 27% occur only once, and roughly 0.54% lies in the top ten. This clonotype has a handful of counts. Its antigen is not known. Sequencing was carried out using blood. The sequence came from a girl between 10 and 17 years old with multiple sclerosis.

In DNA, the CDR3 is TGCAGTGCTCTGGGGCGGAATGAGCAGTTCTTC. It is translated as CSALGRNEQFF. The genes are TRBV20-1 and TRBJ2-1, with D possibly TRBD1 on 5 matching bases. Looked up from germline, CDR1 is DFQATT and CDR2 is SNEGSKA (reference sequence). V was clipped by 5 bases and J by 7 bases, with 9 bases between them. CDR3 length: 11 residues.